This T cell receptor beta chain was sequenced during a study of CD8 T cells in acute hepatitis C reinfection. Described time point: naive CD8 control sorted from an acute-time-point sample. Montreal Hepatitis C Cohort donors who inject drugs were seen every 3 months. This table comes from immunoSEQ multiplex PCR, and its TCRdb copy is limited to in-frame clones, with some not included. Of 35,000 to 40,000 clones listed, about 83% are singletons. Study-level points and caveats: Only TCRbeta was bulk sequenced, so alphabeta pairing is unknown. TRBV04 and TRBV06 were preferentially used in all groups, not explained by naive pool overrepresentation.

Points on this clone: Its matching antigen is unknown.

CDR1 PRHDT and CDR2 FYEKMQ come from the germline V gene (reference sequence). V was pared by 1 base and J by 6 bases, with 13 bases between. The CDR3 is 14 amino acids. The specimen was naive CD8+ T cells from PBMCs. This clonotype was sampled from a man aged 25-40 years with chronic hepatitis C. The chain combines TRBV13 with TRBJ2-7; D tentatively fits TRBD1 or TRBD2 (5 bases each). CDR3 loop: CASSLAGTPGEQYF. Here the CDR3 DNA reads TGTGCCAGCAGCTTAGCAGGGACGCCGGGCGAGCAGTACTTC.